The 14 T cell receptor beta chains listed next were all sequenced from one sample in a study of OX40 agonist ivuxolimab in advanced cancers. Sequencing used immunoSEQ multiplex PCR; TCRdb keeps in-frame clones, though not all of them. The table includes approximately 82,000 clones, about nine tenths detected once. The specimen was CD4+ or CD8+ T cells sorted from blood, collected in a trial of the OX40 agonist ivuxolimab. The receptors shown here come from an adult with an advanced solid tumor such as melanoma, head and neck, liver or kidney cancer.

This chain uses TRBV27 with TRBJ1-2; 7 bases agree with TRBD1. The V gene end was trimmed by 8 bases and the J gene end by 4 bases; junction bases not matched to a gene: 13. The CDR3 is 15 residues long. Per the germline V gene, CDR1 is MNHEY and CDR2 is SMNVEV (reference sequence). The CDR3 loop reads CASALPQGIGYGYTF. CDR3 nucleotides: TGTGCCAGCGCCCTCCCACAGGGGATCGGCTATGGCTACACCTTC.

This clone was seen once. The chain joins TRBV20-1 to TRBJ2-5; D is possibly TRBD1 or TRBD2 (5 bases each). Germline V gene lookup returns CDR1 DFQATT and CDR2 SNEGSKA (reference sequence). V lost 3 bases to trimming and J lost 13 bases, with 15 bases between them. The CDR3 totals 11 residues. CDR3 protein: CSARNKGRAYF. The CDR3 bases are TGCAGTGCTAGGAACAAGGGACGAGCGTACTTC.

The chain couples TRBV4-1 to TRBJ2-7; D unclear. The CDR3 contains 15 residues. V was trimmed by 0 bases and J by 3 bases, leaving 12 bases between them. Germline assignment: CDR1 MGHRA and CDR2 YSYEKL. As DNA, the CDR3 is TGCGCCAGCAGCCAAGATAGTGGCATAATCTACGAGCAGTACTTC. Its protein is CASSQDSGIIYEQYF.

The chain carries TRBV2 and TRBJ2-5; D gene unclear. Trimming shortened V by 5 bases and J by 2 bases, and 6 bases separated the two germline ends. The length of the CDR3 is 12 residues. Germline V gives CDR1 SNHLY, CDR2 FYNNEI. The CDR3: CASSPGQETQYF. CDR3 nucleotides: TGTGCCAGCAGTCCCGGTCAAGAGACCCAGTACTTC.

This clone was recorded once. V gene TRBV27 combines with J gene TRBJ1-1, with D maybe TRBD1 (6 bases). With 5 bases removed from V and 3 bases from J, the gap between germline ends came to 13 bases. Germline V gene sequence: CDR1 MNHEY, CDR2 SMNVEV (reference sequence). The CDR3 runs to 14 residues. CDR3 in DNA: TGTGCCAGCAGTCATTGGGGGCTGGACACTGAAGCTTTCTTT. This codes for CASSHWGLDTEAFF.

The chain links TRBV7-3 to TRBJ2-1; D possibly uses TRBD1 or TRBD2 (7 bases each). CDR1 SGHTA and CDR2 FQGTGA come from the germline V gene. With 2 bases removed from V and 9 bases from J, the gap between germline ends came to 11 bases. The CDR3 is 13 amino acids. CDR3 sequence (DNA): TGTGCCAGCAGCTTACAGCGGGACAGTGAGCAGTTCTTC. Its protein product is CASSLQRDSEQFF. Full variable domain (outside the CDR3, taken from reference TRBV7-3 and TRBJ2-1): GAGVSQTPSNKVTEKGKYVELRCDPISGHTALYWYRQSLGQGPEFLIYFQGTGAADDSGLPNDRFFAVRPEGSVSTLKIQRTERGDSAVYLCASSLQRDSEQFFGPGTRLTVL.

V is TRBV5-1 and J is TRBJ2-5, with 11 bases lining up with TRBD2. Germline V gene data show CDR1 as SGHRS and CDR2 as YFSETQ. The CDR3 covers 15 residues. V gave up 4 bases and J gave up 3 bases; unmatched junction bases: 5. The DNA of the CDR3 is TGCGCCAGCAGCCACGGGACTAGCGGAAAAGAGACCCAGTACTTC. This codes for CASSHGTSGKETQYF.

The CDR3 nucleotides are TGTGCCAGCAGTGAGCACTCCTACGAGCAGTACTTC. It yields the protein CASSEHSYEQYF. V usage is TRBV6-1 and J usage is TRBJ2-7; D not resolved. The germline V gene has CDR1 MNHNS and CDR2 SASEGT. The CDR3 is 12 residues long. Trimming shortened V by 3 bases and J by 0 bases, and 3 bases separated the two germline ends.

The chain joins TRBV4-1 to TRBJ1-2; no clear D gene. Germline CDR1 is MGHRA and CDR2 is YSYEKL. CDR3 length: 13 residues. V shed 0 bases and J shed 2 bases, with 4 bases lying between them. CDR3 nucleotides: TGCGCCAGCAGCCAAGAGGGGAACTATGGCTACACCTTC. Its translation: CASSQEGNYGYTF.

The CDR3 sequence: CASSQEGHTGQGGYGYTF. The DNA of the CDR3 is TGCGCCAGCAGCCAAGAGGGGCATACCGGACAGGGGGGATATGGCTACACCTTC. The chain is built from TRBV4-1 and TRBJ1-2, with 10 bases fitting TRBD1. Germline V gene sequence: CDR1 MGHRA, CDR2 YSYEKL. Unmatched junction bases numbered 12, after V lost 0 bases and J lost 5 bases. The CDR3 covers 18 residues.

This chain joins TRBV27 and TRBJ2-7, with 16 bases fitting TRBD2. With 6 bases clipped from V and 10 bases from J, the junction kept 9 bases outside the gene matches. This CDR3 spans 15 amino acids. Germline V gives CDR1 MNHEY, CDR2 SMNVEV (reference sequence). CDR3 protein: CASSHGTSGRDPQYF. DNA of the CDR3: TGTGCCAGCAGCCACGGGACTAGCGGGAGGGATCCTCAGTACTTC.

This sequence joins TRBV5-1 and TRBJ2-5; 15 bases line up with TRBD2. J gave up 4 bases and V 4 bases, and 8 bases lay outside the gene matches. Looked up from germline, CDR1 is SGHRS and CDR2 is YFSETQ. The CDR3 loop spans 17 amino acids. The DNA of the CDR3 is TGCGCCAGCAGCGCGGGACTAGCGGGAGGCTACGTAGAGACCCAGTACTTC. Its protein product is CASSAGLAGGYVETQYF.

There are a few counts of this clone. The chain is built from TRBV2 and TRBJ2-7; D is possibly TRBD1 (6 bases). The CDR3 sequence is 12 residues long. Per germline, CDR1 SNHLY and CDR2 FYNNEI. The V and J ends lost 6 bases and 4 bases respectively, with 10 bases between them. The CDR3 sequence: CASSAQGYEQYF. The CDR3 bases are TGTGCCAGCAGCGCACAGGGTTACGAGCAGTACTTC.

This clone was seen a single time. The chain recombines TRBV10-2 with TRBJ1-4; TRBD1 agrees at 7 bases. Germline-derived CDR1 and CDR2 are WSHSY and SAAADI. This CDR3 has 13 amino acids. V lost 6 bases, J lost 8 bases, and 6 bases stayed unmatched. CDR3 DNA sequence: TGCGCCAGCAGCTTGACAGGGACAGAAAAACTGTTTTTT. Amino acid sequence: CASSLTGTEKLFF.